The text below deals with one T cell receptor beta chain. Its antigen is unknown. At the DNA level, this CDR3 is encoded by other sequences in the same sample as well. TCRdb's table, derived via immunoSEQ multiplex PCR, lists solely in-frame clones and lacks some. The sample holds under 400,000 clones; over 75% are singletons and the top ten take around 0.96%. These data belong to a study of cytomegalovirus exposure and HLA in healthy donors. Whole-study findings and limits: First-cohort TCR clusters were later found to tend to co-occur in the roughly 120 validation repertoires. The study flagged about 150 TCR beta chains as cytomegalovirus-associated.

V gave up 5 bases and J gave up 2 bases; unmatched junction bases: 5. The length of the CDR3 is 14 residues. Germline-derived CDR1 and CDR2 are SGHAT and FQNNGV. The sequencing input was PBMCs. V is TRBV11-2 and J is TRBJ2-5, with 7 positions matching TRBD2. The clonotype was recovered from a man under 40 in good health and CMV-seronegative. The CDR3: CASSPPAGQETQYF. The CDR3 bases are TGTGCCAGCAGCCCCCCAGCGGGGCAAGAGACCCAGTACTTC. The variable domain in full, with the rest retrieved from reference TRBV11-2 and TRBJ2-5, is EAGVAQSPRYKIIEKRQSVAFWCNPISGHATLYWYQQILGQGPKLLIQFQNNGVVDDSQLPKDRFSAERLKGVDSTLKIQPAKLEDSAVYLCASSPPAGQETQYFGPGTRLLVL.